This TCR beta chain was sequenced for a study of T cell responses to AZD1222 COVID-19 vaccine. Study observations and caveats: In all cases, repertoires were sampled only after the peak T cell response.

From germline, CDR1 is SGHVS and CDR2 FQNEAQ. This CDR3 has 14 residues. Trimming cost V 5 bases and J 4 bases; bases outside gene matches: 6. A word on this clone: As yet, its antigen is unknown.

Assay: immunoSEQ multiplex PCR; the TCRdb copy retains only in-frame clones and omits some. This table holds 190,000 or so clones, just over 90% found once. The sequencing used peripheral blood, collected 28 days after the second AZD1222 dose. V is TRBV7-8 and J is TRBJ1-2; 8 bases fit TRBD1. This TCR derives from an adult who received the AZD1222 COVID-19 vaccine. The CDR3 protein is CASSQGARSYGYTF. The CDR3 DNA is TGTGCCAGCAGCCAGGGGGCGCGATCCTATGGCTACACCTTC.